This T cell receptor (beta chain) was identified in a study of blood T cell repertoires in COVID-19. Germline V gene lookup returns CDR1 LGHNA and CDR2 YSLEER. V was clipped by 8 bases and J by 0 bases, with 13 bases between them. This CDR3 is 14 amino acids long. Allocation to cohorts depended on clinical history reported by the participants. Resolution of symptoms, clearance, or two negative PCRs was present in recovered Cohort 3 donors. Data came from immunoSEQ multiplex PCR; TCRdb stores just in-frame clones and leaves some out. The sample holds about 220,000 clones, 88% seen once. The genes are TRBV4-3 and TRBJ2-5; D is unresolved. The receptor was derived from a woman between 25 and 40 years old who had recovered from COVID-19. Sequenced sample: PBMCs or T cells enriched from blood (not recorded which). The CDR3 DNA follows: TGCGCCAGCGCCCAGTCAATGTACCAAGAGACCCAGTACTTC. This encodes CASAQSMYQETQYF.